This is a list of T cell receptor beta chains from one sample in a study of post-analysis software for immune sequencing data. TCRdb redid the calling of the PCR reads with MiXCR, one entry per CDR3 protein. The sample has about half a million distinct CDR3 sequences, roughly 34% seen once. Sequenced: blood. The receptors shown here come from a girl aged 2-17 years with multiple sclerosis. Each CDR3 is given with its conserved first and last residue. D genes are given only for firm matches. For some rows the clone size is stated as once, few or many, or as a class when expanded; others skip it.

TRBJ1-2	-	TRBV12-3/TRBV12-4	few	CASSSFIGYTF	TGTGCCAGCAGTTCTTTCATAGGCTACACCTTC
TRBJ2-3	TRBD2	TRBV20-1	few	CSAMSGGSDTQYF	TGCAGTGCAATGAGCGGGGGGTCAGATACGCAGTATTTT
TRBJ1-1	-	TRBV29-1	few	CSALGMVNTEAFF	TGCAGCGCTCTCGGCATGGTGAACACTGAAGCTTTCTTT
TRBJ2-4	-	TRBV6-6	-	CAGSSVLGGAKNIQYF	TGTGCCGGCAGTTCCGTCCTGGGGGGAGCCAAAAACATTCAGTACTTC
TRBJ2-6	-	TRBV12-3/TRBV12-4	-	CATPPGRAESGANVLTF	TGTGCCACCCCACCCGGCAGGGCCGAGTCTGGGGCCAACGTCCTGACTTTC
TRBJ2-7	-	TRBV11-2	-	CASSLTGTATFYEQYF	TGTGCCAGCAGCTTAACCGGGACTGCCACATTTTACGAGCAGTACTTC
TRBJ2-7	-	TRBV5-1	many	CASSLAGDEQYF	TGCGCCAGCAGCTTGGCAGGGGACGAGCAGTACTTC
TRBJ1-5	TRBD1	TRBV4-1	few	CASSQDGQGWVNQPQHF	TGCGCCAGCAGCCAAGATGGACAGGGCTGGGTCAATCAGCCCCAGCATTTT
TRBJ1-5	-	TRBV29-1	few	CSVVLQGGGNQPQHF	TGCAGCGTTGTTCTACAGGGAGGAGGCAATCAGCCCCAGCATTTT
TRBJ2-5	TRBD2	TRBV20-1	-	CSARGPGLAKETQYF	TGCAGTGCTAGGGGGCCGGGACTAGCGAAAGAGACCCAGTACTTC
TRBJ2-5	-	TRBV11-2	few	CASSLSSAGAEQYF	TGTGCCAGCAGCTTATCCTCGGCGGGTGCGGAGCAGTACTTC
TRBJ1-2	-	TRBV20-1	few	CSARVPISGRGYTF	TGCAGTGCTAGAGTCCCAATCTCAGGAAGGGGCTACACCTTC
TRBJ1-2	-	TRBV6-2/TRBV6-3	few	CASSSTDRYGYTF	TGTGCCAGCAGTTCAACCGACAGATATGGCTACACCTTC
TRBJ2-7	TRBD1	TRBV3-1	-	CASSQGTGKPYEQYF	TGTGCCAGCAGCCAAGGGACAGGGAAACCCTACGAGCAGTACTTC
TRBJ2-7	TRBD1	TRBV27	-	CASSVYTGTGGSEQYF	TGTGCCAGCAGCGTTTATACCGGGACAGGGGGCTCCGAGCAGTACTTC
TRBJ2-5	TRBD1	TRBV5-1	-	CASWPDRPLETQYF	TGCGCCAGCTGGCCGGACAGGCCCCTGGAGACCCAGTACTTC
TRBJ1-2	-	TRBV6-2/TRBV6-3	-	CASSYSSNYGYTF	TGTGCCAGCAGTTACTCAAGTAACTATGGCTACACCTTC
TRBJ1-1	-	TRBV5-1	few	CASSLTRMGTEAFF	TGCGCCAGCAGCTTGACTCGGATGGGCACTGAAGCTTTCTTT
TRBJ2-7	-	TRBV20-1	-	CSARDDQAVRYEQYF	TGCAGTGCTAGAGATGACCAGGCAGTGCGGTACGAGCAGTACTTC
TRBJ2-7	-	TRBV10-2	-	CASSEILEQYF	TGCGCCAGCAGTGAGATTCTCGAGCAGTACTTC
TRBJ2-1	-	TRBV7-9	-	CASSSGGVPRTYNEQFF	TGTGCCAGCAGCTCAGGGGGGGTCCCGCGAACCTACAATGAGCAGTTCTTC
TRBJ2-5	TRBD2	TRBV5-1	few	CASSLVPSGGQETQYF	TGCGCCAGCAGCTTGGTCCCTAGCGGGGGCCAAGAGACCCAGTACTTC
TRBJ2-1	TRBD1	TRBV29-1	many	CSVNRDRRYNEQFF	TGCAGCGTTAACCGGGACAGGCGCTACAATGAGCAGTTCTTC
TRBJ1-1	-	TRBV27	few	CASSFGLGFEAFF	TGTGCCAGCAGTTTTGGGCTGGGATTTGAAGCTTTCTTT
TRBJ2-1	TRBD2	TRBV6-4	few	CASSAGLAGEEQFF	TGTGCCAGCAGTGCTGGACTAGCGGGGGAAGAGCAGTTCTTC
TRBJ2-3	TRBD2	TRBV20-1	-	CSAGPGLAGGDTQYF	TGCAGTGCAGGTCCGGGACTAGCGGGGGGAGATACGCAGTATTTT
TRBJ1-2	-	TRBV15	many	CATSGGSNYGYTF	TGTGCCACCAGCGGCGGATCTAACTATGGCTACACCTTC
TRBJ2-7	-	TRBV27	few	CASSYPGNEQYF	TGTGCCAGCAGTTACCCAGGGAACGAGCAGTACTTC
TRBJ2-7	-	TRBV29-1	-	CSVLRFDAGLVSYEQYF	TGCAGCGTTCTTCGATTTGATGCGGGACTGGTCTCCTACGAGCAGTACTTC
TRBJ1-2	-	TRBV3-1	-	CASTTRDYGHTF	TGTGCCAGTACCACTAGAGACTATGGCCACACCTTC
TRBJ1-1	TRBD1	TRBV15	-	CATSAARGGLNTEAFF	TGTGCCACCAGCGCGGCCAGGGGGGGATTGAACACTGAAGCTTTCTTT
TRBJ2-5	TRBD2	TRBV10-3	few	CAISGTSQETQYF	TGTGCCATCAGTGGGACTAGTCAAGAGACCCAGTACTTC
TRBJ1-5	-	TRBV12-3/TRBV12-4	-	CASSPIPTRGQSVGNQPQHF	TGTGCCAGCAGTCCAATCCCTACTAGAGGACAGTCGGTGGGCAATCAGCCCCAGCATTTT
TRBJ1-4	-	TRBV29-1	many	CSVENEKLFF	TGCAGCGTTGAAAATGAAAAACTGTTTTTT
TRBJ2-1	TRBD2	TRBV6-6	-	CASSYSSSLAGGNEQFF	TGTGCCAGCAGTTACTCGAGTTCGCTAGCGGGGGGCAATGAGCAGTTCTTC
TRBJ1-6	-	TRBV13	-	CASSLGEQSSPLHF	TGTGCCAGCAGCTTAGGGGAGCAAAGTTCACCCCTCCACTTT
TRBJ2-3	TRBD2	TRBV9	few	CASSVDRGGAVDTQYF	TGTGCCAGCAGCGTAGATCGCGGGGGGGCCGTAGATACGCAGTATTTT
TRBJ2-3	TRBD2	TRBV29-1	-	CSGVRTSGGTDTQYF	TGCAGCGGAGTCAGGACTAGCGGGGGGACAGATACGCAGTATTTT
TRBJ2-6	TRBD1	TRBV20-1	once	CSARDLRGSRAWTGANVLTF	TGCAGTGCTAGAGATCTCAGGGGGAGTCGAGCATGGACTGGGGCCAACGTCCTGACTTTC
TRBJ1-1	TRBD1	TRBV2	-	CASSGQGATEAFF	TGTGCCAGCAGTGGCCAGGGGGCCACTGAAGCTTTCTTT
TRBJ2-2	TRBD2	TRBV5-1	-	CASSSGLAGGPDTGELFF	TGCGCCAGCAGCTCCGGACTAGCGGGGGGGCCTGACACCGGGGAGCTGTTTTTT
TRBJ2-1	TRBD2	TRBV7-9	-	CASSTTSSVSPYNEQFF	TGTGCCAGCAGCACGACTAGCAGTGTATCACCCTACAATGAGCAGTTCTTC